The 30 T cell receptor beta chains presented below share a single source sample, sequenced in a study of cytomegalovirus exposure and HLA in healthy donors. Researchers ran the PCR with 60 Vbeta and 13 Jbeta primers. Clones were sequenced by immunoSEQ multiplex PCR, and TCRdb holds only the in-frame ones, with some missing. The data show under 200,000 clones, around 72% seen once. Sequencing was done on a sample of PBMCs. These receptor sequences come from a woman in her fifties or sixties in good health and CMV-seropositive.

The CDR3 DNA sequence: TGTGCCAGCAGTGAATGGGCAACTGAAGCTTTCTTT. Encoded protein: CASSEWATEAFF. This sequence joins TRBV6-1 and TRBJ1-1; D is ambiguous. Trimming cost V 2 bases and J 5 bases, with 6 bases left between them. Germline CDR1 and CDR2: MNHNS and SASEGT. The CDR3 loop spans 12 amino acids.

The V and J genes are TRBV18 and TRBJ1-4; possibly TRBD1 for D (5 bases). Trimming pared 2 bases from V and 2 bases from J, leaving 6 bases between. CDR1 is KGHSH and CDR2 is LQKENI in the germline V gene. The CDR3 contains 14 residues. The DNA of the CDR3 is TGTGCCAGCTCACCAAGGGGCACTAATGAAAAACTGTTTTTT. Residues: CASSPRGTNEKLFF.

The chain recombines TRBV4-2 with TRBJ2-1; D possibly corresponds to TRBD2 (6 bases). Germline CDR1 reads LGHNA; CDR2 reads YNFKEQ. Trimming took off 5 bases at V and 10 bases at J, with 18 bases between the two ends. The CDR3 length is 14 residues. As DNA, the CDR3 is TGTGCCAGCAGCTCCAACCCCACTAGCCGAGAGCAGTTCTTC. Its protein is CASSSNPTSREQFF.

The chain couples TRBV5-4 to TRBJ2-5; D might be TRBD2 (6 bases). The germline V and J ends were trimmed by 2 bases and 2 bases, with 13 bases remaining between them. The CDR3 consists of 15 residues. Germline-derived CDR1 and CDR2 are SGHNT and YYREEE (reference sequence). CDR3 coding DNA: TGTGCCAGCAGCTTTTCCGGGACTCCTCAAGAGACCCAGTACTTC. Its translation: CASSFSGTPQETQYF.

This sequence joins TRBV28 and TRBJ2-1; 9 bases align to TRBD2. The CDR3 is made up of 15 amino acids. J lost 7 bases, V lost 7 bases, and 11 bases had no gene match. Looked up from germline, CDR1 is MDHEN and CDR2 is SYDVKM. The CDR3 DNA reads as TGTGCCAGCATCCCTGGCGCGGGAGGGCCGAATGAGCAGTTCTTC. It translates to CASIPGAGGPNEQFF.

CDR3 in amino acids: CASSVGGNTEAFF. The DNA of the CDR3 is TGTGCCAGTAGTGTGGGGGGGAACACTGAAGCTTTCTTT. This sequence joins TRBV19 and TRBJ1-1; D might be TRBD1 (5 bases). Germline loops: CDR1 LNHDA, CDR2 SQIVND (reference sequence). V lost 5 bases, J lost 1 base, and 8 bases lay in between. This CDR3 comprises 13 residues.

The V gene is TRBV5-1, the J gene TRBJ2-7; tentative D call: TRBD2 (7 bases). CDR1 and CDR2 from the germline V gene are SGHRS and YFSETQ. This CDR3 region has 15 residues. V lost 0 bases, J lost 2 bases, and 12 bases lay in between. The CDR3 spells CASSLAAGATYEQYF. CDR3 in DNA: TGCGCCAGCAGCTTGGCTGCGGGGGCCACCTACGAGCAGTACTTC.

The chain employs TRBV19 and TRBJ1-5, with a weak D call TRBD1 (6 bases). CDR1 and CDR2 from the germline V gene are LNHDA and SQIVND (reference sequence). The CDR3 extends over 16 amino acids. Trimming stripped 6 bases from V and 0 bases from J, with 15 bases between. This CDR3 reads CASRPGQHDSNQPQHF. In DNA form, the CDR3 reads TGTGCCAGTAGACCCGGACAGCATGATAGCAATCAGCCCCAGCATTTT.

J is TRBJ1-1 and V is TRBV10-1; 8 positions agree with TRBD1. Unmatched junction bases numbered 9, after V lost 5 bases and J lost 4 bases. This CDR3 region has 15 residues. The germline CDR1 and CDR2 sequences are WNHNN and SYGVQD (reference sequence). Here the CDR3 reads CASSPNPTGGTEAFF. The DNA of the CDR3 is TGCGCCAGCAGTCCTAACCCCACAGGGGGCACTGAAGCTTTCTTT.

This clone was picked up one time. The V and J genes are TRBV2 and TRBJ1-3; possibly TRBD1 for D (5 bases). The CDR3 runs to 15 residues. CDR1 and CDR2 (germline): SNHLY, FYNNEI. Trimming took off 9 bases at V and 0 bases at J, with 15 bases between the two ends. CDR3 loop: CASTQQDLSGNTIYF. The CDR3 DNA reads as TGTGCCAGTACCCAACAGGACCTCTCTGGAAACACCATATATTTT.

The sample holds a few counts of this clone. CDR3 sequence (DNA): TGTGCCTGGAGCCTCTCGACTGACGAGCAGTACTTC. It yields the protein CAWSLSTDEQYF. This chain joins TRBV30 and TRBJ2-7; D gene ambiguous. This CDR3 spans 12 amino acids. Per germline, CDR1 GTSNPN and CDR2 SVGIG (reference sequence). Trimming stripped 3 bases from V and 5 bases from J, with 11 bases between.

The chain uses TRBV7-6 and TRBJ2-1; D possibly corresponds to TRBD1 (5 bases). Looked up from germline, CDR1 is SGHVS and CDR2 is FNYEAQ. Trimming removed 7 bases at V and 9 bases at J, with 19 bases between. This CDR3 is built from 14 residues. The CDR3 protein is CASTQGSSPTEQFF. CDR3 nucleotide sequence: TGTGCCAGCACCCAGGGTAGTAGTCCTACTGAGCAGTTCTTC. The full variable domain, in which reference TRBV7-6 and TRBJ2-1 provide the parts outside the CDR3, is GAGVSQSPRYKVTKRGQDVALRCDPISGHVSLYWYRQALGQGPEFLTYFNYEAQQDKSGLPNDRFSAERPEGSISTLTIQRTEQRDSAMYRCASTQGSSPTEQFFGPGTRLTVL.

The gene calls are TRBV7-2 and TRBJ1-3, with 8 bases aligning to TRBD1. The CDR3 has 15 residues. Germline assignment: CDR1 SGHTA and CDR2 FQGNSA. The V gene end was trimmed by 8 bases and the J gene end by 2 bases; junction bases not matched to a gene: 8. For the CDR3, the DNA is TGTGCCAGCGGGCCTCAGGGGGCGCCTGGAAACACCATATATTTT. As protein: CASGPQGAPGNTIYF. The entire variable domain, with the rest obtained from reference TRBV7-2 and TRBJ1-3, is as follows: GAGVSQSPSNKVTEKGKDVELRCDPISGHTALYWYRQSLGQGLEFLIYFQGNSAPDKSGLPSDRFSAERTGGSVSTLTIQRTQQEDSAVYLCASGPQGAPGNTIYFGEGSWLTVV.

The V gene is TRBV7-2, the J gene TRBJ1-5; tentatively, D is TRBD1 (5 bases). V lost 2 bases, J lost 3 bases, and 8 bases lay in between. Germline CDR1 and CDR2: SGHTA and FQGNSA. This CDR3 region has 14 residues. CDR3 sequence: CASSLRQSNQPQHF. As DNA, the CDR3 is TGTGCCAGCAGCTTAAGACAGTCCAATCAGCCCCAGCATTTT.

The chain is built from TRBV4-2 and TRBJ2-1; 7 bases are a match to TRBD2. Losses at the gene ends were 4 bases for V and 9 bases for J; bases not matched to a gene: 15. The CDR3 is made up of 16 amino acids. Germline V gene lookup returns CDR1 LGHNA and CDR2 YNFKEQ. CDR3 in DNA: TGTGCCAGCAGCCTGGGACTACAGGAGGCCACAGGTGAGCAGTTCTTC. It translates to CASSLGLQEATGEQFF.

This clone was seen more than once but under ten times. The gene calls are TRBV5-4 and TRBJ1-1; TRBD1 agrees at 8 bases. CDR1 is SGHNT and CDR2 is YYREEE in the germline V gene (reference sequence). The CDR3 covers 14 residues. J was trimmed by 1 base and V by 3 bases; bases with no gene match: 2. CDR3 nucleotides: TGTGCCAGCAGCTCGGACAGGGAGAACACTGAAGCTTTCTTT. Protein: CASSSDRENTEAFF.

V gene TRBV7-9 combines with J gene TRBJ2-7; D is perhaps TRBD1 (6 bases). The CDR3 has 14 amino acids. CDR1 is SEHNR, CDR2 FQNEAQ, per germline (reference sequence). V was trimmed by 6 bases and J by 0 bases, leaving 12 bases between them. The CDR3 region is CASSPRGGSYEQYF. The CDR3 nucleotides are TGTGCCAGCAGTCCGAGAGGGGGCTCCTACGAGCAGTACTTC.

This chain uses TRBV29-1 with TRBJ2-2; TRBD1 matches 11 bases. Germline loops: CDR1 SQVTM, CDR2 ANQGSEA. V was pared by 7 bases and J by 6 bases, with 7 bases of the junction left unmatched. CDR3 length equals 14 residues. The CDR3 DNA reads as TGCAGCGCGGGGACAGGGGGGGACTCCGGGGAGCTGTTTTTT. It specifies CSAGTGGDSGELFF.

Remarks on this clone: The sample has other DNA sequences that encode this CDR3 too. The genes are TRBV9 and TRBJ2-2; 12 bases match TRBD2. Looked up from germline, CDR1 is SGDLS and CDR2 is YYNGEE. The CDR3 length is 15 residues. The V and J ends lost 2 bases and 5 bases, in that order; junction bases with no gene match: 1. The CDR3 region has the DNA TGTGCCAGCAGCGTTCTAGCGGGAGGGACCGGGGAGCTGTTTTTT. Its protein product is CASSVLAGGTGELFF.

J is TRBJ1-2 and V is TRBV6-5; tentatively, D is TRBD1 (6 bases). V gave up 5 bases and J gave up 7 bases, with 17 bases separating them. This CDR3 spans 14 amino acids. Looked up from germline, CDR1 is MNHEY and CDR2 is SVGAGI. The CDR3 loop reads CASSPVEGGTGYTF. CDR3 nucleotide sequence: TGTGCCAGCAGTCCAGTTGAGGGGGGGACTGGCTACACCTTC.

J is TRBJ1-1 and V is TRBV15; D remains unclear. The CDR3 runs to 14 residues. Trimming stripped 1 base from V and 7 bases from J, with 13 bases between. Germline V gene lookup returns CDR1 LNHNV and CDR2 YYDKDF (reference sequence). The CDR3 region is CATSRALLGDEAFF. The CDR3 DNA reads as TGTGCCACCAGCAGAGCCTTGCTAGGCGATGAAGCTTTCTTT. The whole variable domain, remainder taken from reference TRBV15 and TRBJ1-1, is DAMVIQNPRYQVTQFGKPVTLSCSQTLNHNVMYWYQQKSSQAPKLLFHYYDKDFNNEADTPDNFQSRRPNTSFCFLDIRSPGLGDTAMYLCATSRALLGDEAFFGQGTRLTVV.

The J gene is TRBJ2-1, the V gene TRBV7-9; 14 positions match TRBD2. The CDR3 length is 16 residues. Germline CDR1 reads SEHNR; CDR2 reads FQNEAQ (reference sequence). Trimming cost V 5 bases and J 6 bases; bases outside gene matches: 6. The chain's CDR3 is CASSRTGTSGGNEQFF. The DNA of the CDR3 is TGTGCCAGCAGCCGAACCGGGACTAGCGGGGGCAATGAGCAGTTCTTC. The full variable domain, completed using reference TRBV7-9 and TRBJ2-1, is DTGVSQNPRHKITKRGQNVTFRCDPISEHNRLYWYRQTLGQGPEFLTYFQNEAQLEKSRLLSDRFSAERPKGSFSTLEIQRTEQGDSAMYLCASSRTGTSGGNEQFFGPGTRLTVL.

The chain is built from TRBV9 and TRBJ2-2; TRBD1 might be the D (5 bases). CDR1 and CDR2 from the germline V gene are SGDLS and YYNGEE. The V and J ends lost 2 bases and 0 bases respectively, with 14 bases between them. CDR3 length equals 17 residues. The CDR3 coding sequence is TGTGCCAGCAGCGTTACCCAGGGCGGATCGAACACCGGGGAGCTGTTTTTT. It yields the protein CASSVTQGGSNTGELFF.

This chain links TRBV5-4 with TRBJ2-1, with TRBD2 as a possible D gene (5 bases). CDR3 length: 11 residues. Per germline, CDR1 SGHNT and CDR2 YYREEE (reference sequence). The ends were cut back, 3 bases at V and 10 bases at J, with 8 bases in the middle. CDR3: CASSWASEQFF. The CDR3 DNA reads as TGTGCCAGCAGCTGGGCTAGCGAGCAGTTCTTC.

CDR3 coding DNA: TGTGCCAGCAGCTCCTCTATCGGGACAGGGACCCACGAGCAGTACTTC. It encodes CASSSSIGTGTHEQYF. The V call is TRBV5-4, the J call TRBJ2-7; the match to TRBD1 covers 9 bases. After removal of 3 bases from V and 5 bases from J, the junction contained 12 bases not matched to a gene. Germline CDR1 SGHNT, CDR2 YYREEE (reference sequence). The CDR3 sequence is 16 residues long.

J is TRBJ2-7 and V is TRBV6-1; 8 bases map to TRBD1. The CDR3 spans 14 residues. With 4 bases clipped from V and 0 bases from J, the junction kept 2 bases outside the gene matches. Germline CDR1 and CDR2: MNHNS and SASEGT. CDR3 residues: CASSGQGASYEQYF. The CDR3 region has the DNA TGTGCCAGCAGTGGGCAGGGGGCCTCCTACGAGCAGTACTTC.

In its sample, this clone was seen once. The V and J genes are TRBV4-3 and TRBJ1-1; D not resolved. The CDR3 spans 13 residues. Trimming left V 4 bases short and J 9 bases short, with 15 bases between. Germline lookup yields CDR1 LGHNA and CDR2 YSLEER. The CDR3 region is CASSLRGDPQAFF. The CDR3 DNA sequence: TGCGCCAGCAGCCTTCGCGGCGACCCCCAAGCTTTCTTT.

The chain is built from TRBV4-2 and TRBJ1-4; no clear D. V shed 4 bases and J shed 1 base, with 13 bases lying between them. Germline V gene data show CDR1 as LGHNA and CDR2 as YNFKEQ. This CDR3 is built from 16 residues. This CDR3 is CASSPKAGGTNEKLFF. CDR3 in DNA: TGTGCCAGCAGCCCCAAAGCGGGAGGAACTAATGAAAAACTGTTTTTT.

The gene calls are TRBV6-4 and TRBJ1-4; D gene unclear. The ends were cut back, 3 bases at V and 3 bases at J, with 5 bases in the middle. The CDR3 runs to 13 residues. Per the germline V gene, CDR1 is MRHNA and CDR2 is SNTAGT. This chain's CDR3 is CASSESANEKLFF. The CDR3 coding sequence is TGTGCCAGCAGTGAATCGGCTAATGAAAAACTGTTTTTT.

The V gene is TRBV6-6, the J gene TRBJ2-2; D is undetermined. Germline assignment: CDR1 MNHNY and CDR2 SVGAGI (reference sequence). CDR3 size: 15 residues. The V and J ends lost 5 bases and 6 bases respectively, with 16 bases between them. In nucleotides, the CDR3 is TGTGCCAGCAGTAACCTCGGGTCACAAGCCGGGGAGCTGTTTTTT. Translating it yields CASSNLGSQAGELFF.